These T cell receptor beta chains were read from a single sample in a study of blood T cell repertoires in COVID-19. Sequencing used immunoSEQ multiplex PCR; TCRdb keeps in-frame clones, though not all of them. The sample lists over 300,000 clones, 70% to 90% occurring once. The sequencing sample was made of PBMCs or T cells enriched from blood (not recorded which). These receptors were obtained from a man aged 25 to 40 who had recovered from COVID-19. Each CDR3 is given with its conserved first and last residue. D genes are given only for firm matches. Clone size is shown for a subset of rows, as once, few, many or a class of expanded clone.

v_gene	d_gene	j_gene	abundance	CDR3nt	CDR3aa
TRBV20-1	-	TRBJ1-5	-	TGCAGTGCTAGTATTATCAATCAGCCCCAGCATTTT	CSASIINQPQHF
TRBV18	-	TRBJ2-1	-	TGTGCCAGCTCACTCCACTTAGACAATGAGCAGTTCTTC	CASSLHLDNEQFF
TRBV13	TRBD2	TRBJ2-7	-	TGTGCCAGCAGCTCCGGGGGGGCCTACGAGCAGTACTTC	CASSSGGAYEQYF
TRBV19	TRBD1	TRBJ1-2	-	TGTGCCAGCCGGGACAGCTCCTATGGCTACACCTTC	CASRDSSYGYTF
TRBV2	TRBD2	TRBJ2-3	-	TGTGCCAGCAGGTTAACTAGCGGGGGGGCCAGAGATACGCAGTATTTT	CASRLTSGGARDTQYF
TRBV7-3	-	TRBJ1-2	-	TGTGCCAGCAGCCAAGACAGGAACTATGGCTACACCTTC	CASSQDRNYGYTF
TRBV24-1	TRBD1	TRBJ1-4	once	TGTGCCACCAGTGATTTAACGACAGGGGGTGAAAAACTGTTTTTT	CATSDLTTGGEKLFF
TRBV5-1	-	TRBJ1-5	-	TGCGCCAGCAGCTTGGGGGCCAGTATAGGAAATCAGCCCCAGCATTTT	CASSLGASIGNQPQHF
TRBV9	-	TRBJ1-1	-	TGTGCCAGCAGCGTAGATGTAGGGGTGGCTGAAGCTTTCTTT	CASSVDVGVAEAFF
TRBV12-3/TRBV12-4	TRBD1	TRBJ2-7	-	TGTGCCAGCAGTTTCTCCGACAGGGGCGAGCAGTACTTC	CASSFSDRGEQYF
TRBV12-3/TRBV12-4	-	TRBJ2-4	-	TGTGCCAGCAGTTTCCCCGGGGAAAACATTCAGTACTTC	CASSFPGENIQYF
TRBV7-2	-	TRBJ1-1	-	TGTGCCAGCAGCCGACAGACAGAAGATGAAGCTTTCTTT	CASSRQTEDEAFF
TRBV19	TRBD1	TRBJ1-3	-	TGTGCCACCTTTGACGGAAGGACAGGCGGAAACACCATATATTTT	CATFDGRTGGNTIYF
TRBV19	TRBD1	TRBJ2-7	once	TGTGCCAGTAGCCTGAGGGGGACAGGGTCCTACGAGCAGTACTTC	CASSLRGTGSYEQYF
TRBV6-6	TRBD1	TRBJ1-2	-	TGTGCCAGCAGTTACCTTGGACAGGGGGCATATGGCTACACCTTC	CASSYLGQGAYGYTF
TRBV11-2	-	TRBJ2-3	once	TGTGCCAGCAGCTTAGATCCCCAAGGGGGAGGGGATACGCAGTATTTT	CASSLDPQGGGDTQYF
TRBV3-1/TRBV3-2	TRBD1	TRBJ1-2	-	TGTGCCAGCAGCCAAGCAGGGGGCGGATTTGGCTATGGCTACACCTTC	CASSQAGGGFGYGYTF
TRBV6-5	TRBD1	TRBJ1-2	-	TGTGCCAGCAGTACCCTGACAGGGGGCGCGAAGGGCTACACCTTC	CASSTLTGGAKGYTF
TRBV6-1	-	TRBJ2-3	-	TGTGCCAGCAGTGAAGGACTCACGTATACGCAGTATTTT	CASSEGLTYTQYF
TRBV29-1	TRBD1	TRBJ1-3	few	TGCAGCGCCGGGACAGAGATTGGAAACACCATATATTTT	CSAGTEIGNTIYF
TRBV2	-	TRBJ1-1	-	TGTGCAAACGGGCAGGGCCCGGACACTGAAGCTTTCTTT	CANGQGPDTEAFF
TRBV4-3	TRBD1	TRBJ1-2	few	TGCGCCAGCAGCCGGGAGGGACAGGGAGTTTATGGCTACACCTTC	CASSREGQGVYGYTF
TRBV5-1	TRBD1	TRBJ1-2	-	TGCGCCAGCAGCACGACAGGGAACTATGGCTACACCTTC	CASSTTGNYGYTF
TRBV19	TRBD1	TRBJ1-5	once	TGTGCCAGTAGTATAGTCGCAGGGGGCGTCCCTCAGCCCCAGCATTTT	CASSIVAGGVPQPQHF
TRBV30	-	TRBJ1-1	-	TGTGCCTGGAGTAAACCTTCGGGTCGGGACACTGAAGCTTTCTTT	CAWSKPSGRDTEAFF
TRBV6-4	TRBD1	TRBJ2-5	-	TGTGCCAGCAGTGACCTCCGGGACAGGGGTGTAAGAGAGACCCAGTACTTC	CASSDLRDRGVRETQYF
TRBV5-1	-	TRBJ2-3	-	TGCGCCAGCAGCTTGGTAGCTAACACAGATACGCAGTATTTT	CASSLVANTDTQYF
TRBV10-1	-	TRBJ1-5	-	TGCGCCAGCAGAGGTTCGCGGTTGGCGTTTGCTGATTCTTATAGCAATCAGCCCCAGCATTTT	CASRGSRLAFADSYSNQPQHF
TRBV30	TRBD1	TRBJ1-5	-	TGTGCCTGGAAAAGTGGACAGGATAGAAGTCAGCCCCAGCATTTT	CAWKSGQDRSQPQHF
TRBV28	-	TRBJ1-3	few	TGTGCCAGCAGTTCTCCCTCGACACCCTCTGGAAACACCATATATTTT	CASSSPSTPSGNTIYF
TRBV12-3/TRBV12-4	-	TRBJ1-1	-	TGTGCCAGCAGTCTCCGACAGTACACTGAAGCTTTCTTT	CASSLRQYTEAFF
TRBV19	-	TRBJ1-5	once	TGTGCCAGTAGCAGAGCAGGGAGCAATCAGCCCCAGCATTTT	CASSRAGSNQPQHF
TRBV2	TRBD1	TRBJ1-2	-	TGTGCCAGCAAAGGGGACAGAACCTATGGCTACACCTTC	CASKGDRTYGYTF
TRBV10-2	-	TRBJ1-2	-	TGCGCCAGCAGTGAGACCCGGACAGTTGGTGGCTACACCTTC	CASSETRTVGGYTF
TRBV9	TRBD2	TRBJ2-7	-	TGTGCCAGCAGCGTAGGTATTCGGGGCGGGGGGTTCTCCTACGAGCAGTACTTC	CASSVGIRGGGFSYEQYF
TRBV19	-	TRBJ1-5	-	TGTGCCAGTAGTCAAGTGGGGCCCTCGGGTCAGCCCCAGCATTTT	CASSQVGPSGQPQHF
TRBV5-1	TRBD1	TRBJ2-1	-	TGCGCCAGCAGCTTGTTCCGGGACAGGGGGCTCAATGAGCAGTTCTTC	CASSLFRDRGLNEQFF
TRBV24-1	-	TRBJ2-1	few	TGTGCCACCAGCATCCCAGGGGCGGTCAATGAGCAGTTCTTC	CATSIPGAVNEQFF
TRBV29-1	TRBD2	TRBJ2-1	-	TGCAGCGTTGGGCAGGGAGGGGTAGCCTACAATGAGCAGTTCTTC	CSVGQGGVAYNEQFF
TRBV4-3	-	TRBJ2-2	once	TGCGCCAGCAGCCAAGCGTCTACCACCGGGGAGCTGTTTTTT	CASSQASTTGELFF
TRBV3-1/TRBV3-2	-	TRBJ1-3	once	TGTGCCAGCAGCCAACGAGGGAACCGAAACACCATATATTTT	CASSQRGNRNTIYF
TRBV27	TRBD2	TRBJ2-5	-	TGTGCCAGCAGTTTACTCGCGGGGGGGCTCGGAGAGACCCAGTACTTC	CASSLLAGGLGETQYF
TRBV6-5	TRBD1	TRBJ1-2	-	TGTGCCAGCAGTTACCAACCCGGGACAGGGAATGGCTACACCTTC	CASSYQPGTGNGYTF